This T cell receptor beta chain was sequenced in a study of blood T cells in healthy people across ages. CDR1 is MGHRA and CDR2 is YSYEKL in the germline V gene. The junction had 11 bases not matched to a gene; V was cut back by 2 bases and J by 7 bases. The CDR3 spans 17 residues. This clonotype was observed a few times. The second PCR ran about 6 to 12 cycles with a sample-barcoded 5' primer and J-beta primers. One entry per CDR3 protein results from TCRdb running MiXCR on the 5' RACE reads. This table holds approximately 2,000,000 distinct CDR3 sequences, 39% found once. The chain carries TRBV4-1 and TRBJ2-4; 10 nucleotides line up with TRBD2. Sequencing was performed on blood. This sequence was found in a human donor in good health. CDR3 amino acids: CASSQPHSGGFRNIQYF. The CDR3 region has the DNA TGCGCCAGCAGCCAACCTCATAGCGGGGGGTTTAGGAACATTCAGTACTTC.